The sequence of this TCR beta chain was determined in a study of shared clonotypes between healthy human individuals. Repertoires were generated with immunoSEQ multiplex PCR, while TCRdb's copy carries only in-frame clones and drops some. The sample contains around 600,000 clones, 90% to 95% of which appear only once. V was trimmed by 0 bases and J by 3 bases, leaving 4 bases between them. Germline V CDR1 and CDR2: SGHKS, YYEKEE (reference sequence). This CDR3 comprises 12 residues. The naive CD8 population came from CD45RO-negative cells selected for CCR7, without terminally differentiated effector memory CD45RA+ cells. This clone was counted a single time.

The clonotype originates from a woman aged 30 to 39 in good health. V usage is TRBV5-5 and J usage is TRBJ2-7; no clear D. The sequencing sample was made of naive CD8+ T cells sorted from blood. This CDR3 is CASSLGNYEQYF. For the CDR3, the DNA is TGTGCCAGCAGCTTGGGGAACTACGAGCAGTACTTC.